This T cell receptor (beta chain) originates from a study of shared clonotypes between healthy human individuals. Germline assignment: CDR1 SQVTM and CDR2 ANQGSEA. The V and J ends lost 8 bases and 9 bases, in that order; junction bases with no gene match: 15. The length of the CDR3 is 15 residues. Repertoires were generated with immunoSEQ multiplex PCR, while TCRdb's copy carries only in-frame clones and drops some. In the table there are roughly 1,600,000 clones, about 98.5% of which are singletons. The rearrangement links TRBV29-1 to TRBJ2-1; 11 bases map to TRBD2. Sample: naive CD4+ T cells sorted from blood. Subset indicated: CD45RA+ positively selected. The receptor was isolated from a man aged 25-45 years in good health. The CDR3 region is CSTGGASGRQSEQFF. For the CDR3, the DNA is TGCAGCACCGGGGGTGCTAGCGGGAGGCAAAGTGAGCAGTTCTTC.